The entry below gives a single T cell receptor (beta chain) sequence along with its context. The antigen it recognizes is unknown. Base qualities are not provided; no much larger clone lies one nucleotide away. The data originate from a study of cytomegalovirus exposure and HLA in healthy donors (dated by TCRdb to about 2017). In the study overall: An earlier analysis of several hundred of the donors reported 276 Gb of sequence data and 117 million unique TCR beta sequences obtained from approximately 180 million T cells. Around 300 gigabases of sequencing data and around 87 million unique TCR sequences were included in an early release covering 500 to 750 HLA-typed donors. Of the roughly 400 genotyped donors, 75% to 85% were placed in the genetic ancestry cluster associated with self-reported Caucasian donors. The study was designed to test whether signatures of past pathogen exposure could be identified by cataloging public T cell receptors. The study profiled the T cell repertoires of around 700 subjects by immunosequencing and related them to cytomegalovirus serostatus. A separate validation cohort of about 110 different subjects was used in addition to the 666-subject first cohort. To predict cytomegalovirus infection status, the study brought together high-throughput TCR immunosequencing, statistical association of individual TCRs with disease status, and machine learning. A later analysis re-examined previously published TCR beta repertoires from hundreds of donors and added high-resolution HLA genotyping to investigate patterns of TCR occurrence. The later analysis used no new phenotypic data to find candidate immune exposures, relying instead on TCR beta sequences and their occurrence across donors. An earlier analysis of 587 of the donors used high-throughput TCR beta sequencing to judge whether each TCR beta V gene segment behaved as functional or pseudogenic. Donor age, sex, ethnicity and CMV serostatus were collected together with the repertoire data. In a later genetic analysis, genome-wide SNP genotypes for about three fifths of the roughly 670 donors were used, and that subset was treated as a discovery cohort. Every repertoire in the discovery cohort had been generated on one and the same sequencing platform. HLA typing covered class I and class II loci at four-digit resolution. Typing coverage varied by locus: 629-630 donors for A, B, C, DRB1 and DQB1; about 520 for DQA1; more than 600 for DPA1; 450 to 480 for DPB1. A handful of DR-DQ haplotypes were handled as single units for association and clustering because linkage in the cohort was strong. Across about 380 genotyped donors of the cohort, an average of about 240,000 unique TCR beta nucleotide sequences per donor were sequenced, and roughly 17% of those sequences were non-productive. General findings and caveats noted by the study authors: In a later analysis, several top co-occurrence clusters were reported to appear linked to parvovirus B19, influenza, CMV and Epstein-Barr virus. The classifier was reported to diagnose cytomegalovirus status with high specificity and sensitivity in both the original cohort and the validation cohort. The cohort was sequenced for TCR beta chains only, and without alpha or paired-chain data the features that could be detected were limited. Linkage disequilibrium might explain the correlated functional status among segregating V segments, but an unknown experimental factor could not be excluded. In a later analysis, TCR association rates were found to vary across HLA loci, with the most associated TCRs seen for DRB1 alleles and the fewest for HLA-C alleles. According to the authors, the approach could potentially be generalized to other disease states and immunological phenotypes. In a later analysis, most CMV-associated TCR beta chains were found to appear HLA-restricted, with HLA associations seemingly driven largely by CMV exposure. The sequencing pipeline was judged likely to have produced a cluster of highly shared sequence variants as a technical artifact. A later genetic analysis reported fewer N-insertions in productive TCRs among donors in an Asian-associated ancestry cluster than the roughly 620-donor mean. Across donors, most TCR sequences were observed very rarely, whereas some public TCRs were present in many individuals. CMV serostatus was the only immune exposure information available for the cohort. A later analysis associated around 16,000 TCR beta sequences with specific HLA alleles at a false discovery rate of 0.05. Compared with equally common non-associated chains, HLA-associated TCR beta chains in a later analysis were more clonally expanded and had lower generation probabilities. Because HLA typing was missing for some donors at each locus, association tests included only the typed subset. About 17 rarely observed V segments, including chromosome 9 orphons, were excluded from the earlier analysis of approximately 500 of the donors because counts were too low. In an earlier analysis of some 550 of the donors, most TCR beta V segments were observed in productive rearrangements about 87% or about 30% of the time, broadly matching IMGT annotations. A few of the identified cytomegalovirus-associated TCR beta chains were confirmed in vitro to be specific for cytomegalovirus antigens. Roughly uniform sequencing depth across donors was assumed in presence/absence analyses, although this assumption may not hold. A further reported finding was that TCR beta sequences accurately predicted the HLA-A and HLA-B alleles for most subjects in the first cohort. A total of 164 TCR beta chains were listed by the study as associated with cytomegalovirus. Strong co-occurrence of HLA alleles, especially DR and DQ, made assigning TCR associations to individual alleles difficult. A later genetic analysis associated a missense DCLRE1C variant with V-gene and J-gene trimming of TCR beta chains, and an independent cohort replicated the association.

The library relied on the immunoSEQ multiplex PCR assay. The multiplex PCR relied on a mix of 60 forward primers for TCR Vbeta segments and 13 reverse primers for TCR Jbeta segments. A multiplex PCR assay on genomic DNA amplified the CDR3 region of rearranged TCR beta genes. The amplified TCR beta libraries were sequenced on the Illumina HiSeq System as 87-base-pair reads. Under the source paper's analysis protocol: A later analysis counted approximately 74 million unique TCR beta chains across the 666 repertoires, and some 11 million of these chains were shared by at least two donors. Raw reads were error-corrected and collapsed into unique sequences by a nearest-neighbor algorithm in which closely related sequences were merged to remove PCR and sequencing errors. V, D and J gene segments were assigned by aligning CDR3 sequences to IMGT reference sequences. For a sequence to be retained, a match of at least six nucleotides to both a V gene segment and a J gene segment was required. Rearrangements were called productive when the CDR3 lacked stop codons and stayed in frame with V and J; all others were non-productive. CDR3 was defined according to IMGT convention as the region running from the second conserved V-encoded cysteine to the conserved J-encoded phenylalanine. In an earlier analysis of approximately 590 of the donors, sequences lacking an unambiguous match to a single V gene segment were excluded. In an earlier analysis of roughly 500 of the donors, V segments were called functional above 56.7% productive rearrangements and were called segregating when the between-donor standard deviation exceeded 5%. A statistical classification framework was developed to diagnose cytomegalovirus status using the catalog of TCR beta chain sequences. In a later analysis, V and J genes were assigned by comparing TCR nucleotide sequences against IMGT/GENE-DB human TR gene sequences. Using the TCRdist pipeline, a later analysis assigned CDR3 sequences along with most-parsimonious VDJ recombination scenarios. A later analysis defined each TCR beta chain by its CDR3 amino acid sequence plus V-gene family, and excluded reads lacking a unique V-gene family. A later analysis removed 450 to 600 highly shared, low-generation-probability nucleotide sequences to deal with suspected cross-contamination and a sequencing artifact. In a later analysis, a clonal expansion index was calculated for each public chain from normalized within-repertoire ranks of inferred template counts. In a later analysis, generation probabilities were computed using a VDJ recombination model fitted to out-of-frame rearrangements, and the results were checked against IGoR. In a later analysis, TCR-TCR, TCR-HLA and TCR-CMV co-occurrence was scored with hypergeometric tests, and a repertoire-size bias correction was applied to TCR pairs. To estimate false discovery rates, a later analysis permuted the HLA or CMV assignments 20 times. In a later analysis, co-occurring TCRs were grouped using DBSCAN, and TCRdist sequence similarity was added for clustering within HLA-allele-positive subsets. Co-occurrence clustering excluded repertoires with fewer than 30,000 or more than 120,000 public chains, plus five with anomalous nucleotide sharing. TCRdb took over this immuneACCESS table, retaining in-frame rearrangements with V and J assigned. Such tables are incomplete; in checked studies, under half of the missing clones stem from an unresolved V gene, and the remainder is unexplained. D and trimming were read from the DNA, whereas the V and J calls and clone size are those reported in that table. The sample profile shows 150,000 to 200,000 clones; 77% of them were found once. The ten largest clones add up to 1.4% of the sample.

The cohort was made up of roughly 670 healthy bone marrow donors. All cohort members were sampled while nominally healthy, although unrecorded immune exposures were likely present. The donor tested CMV seronegative, placing the donor among the 350 to 400 seronegative members of the cohort. A peripheral blood sample was provided by each donor, and peripheral blood mononuclear cells were used for TCR beta sequencing. The Qiagen DNeasy Blood Extraction Kit was used to extract genomic DNA from the blood cell samples. Sequences were obtained from PBMCs. The clonotype was recovered from a man aged 18 to 35 in good health and CMV-seronegative.

The CDR3 sequence is CASSYSTGEWDTEAFF. The nucleotide sequence reads as follows: TGTGCCAGCAGTTACTCAACAGGGGAATGGGACACTGAAGCTTTCTTT. Recombination linked TRBV6-5 to TRBJ1-1, and 7 bases in between align with TRBD1. The CDR3 covers 16 residues, taking in both the cysteine and the phenylalanine. Of all the DNA, just the CDR3 is kept, 48 bases in frame from base 1. Per the germline V gene, MNHEY is the CDR1 and SVGAGI is the CDR2. Trimmed from V: 0 bases; trimmed from J: 3 bases; junction bases lacking a gene match: 7.